One and the same sample provided the 3 T cell receptor beta chains below, sequenced in a study of blood T cell repertoires in COVID-19. The protocol was immunoSEQ multiplex PCR, while the TCRdb copy is restricted to in-frame clones and leaves out a portion. Of about 180,000 clones in the sample, around 90% were seen once. Sequencing used peripheral blood. Source of these receptors: a man aged 55-75 years with COVID-19, enrolled during active disease.

The chain joins TRBV6-6 to TRBJ2-7, with 9 bases lining up with TRBD1. This CDR3 contains 15 residues. With 2 bases clipped from V and 4 bases from J, the junction kept 6 bases outside the gene matches. Germline loops: CDR1 MNHNY, CDR2 SVGAGI (reference sequence). CDR3 protein: CASSYLMTGGYEQYF. CDR3 coding DNA: TGTGCCAGCAGTTACCTAATGACAGGGGGATACGAGCAGTACTTC.

This clone occurred a few times. The J gene is TRBJ1-4, the V gene TRBV7-9; D call uncertain. This CDR3 contains 14 residues. V dropped 2 bases and J dropped 5 bases, with 9 bases sitting between them. From germline, CDR1 is SEHNR and CDR2 FQNEAQ (reference sequence). Here the CDR3 reads CASSLIPHNEKLFF. In nucleotides, the CDR3 is TGTGCCAGCAGCTTAATCCCACACAATGAAAAACTGTTTTTT.

This chain links TRBV7-8 with TRBJ2-1, with TRBD2 identical over 16 bases. The J segment lost 4 bases and the V segment lost 5 bases, leaving 5 bases of the junction unmatched. CDR3 length: 17 residues. CDR1 and CDR2 from the germline V gene are SGHVS and FQNEAQ. The CDR3 sequence is CASSPGTSGGAYNEQFF. The CDR3 bases are TGTGCCAGCAGCCCCGGGACTAGCGGGGGGGCGTACAATGAGCAGTTCTTC.